The 27 T cell receptor beta chains in this list originate from one sample, sequenced in a study of blood T cell repertoires in COVID-19. The repertoire was sequenced with immunoSEQ multiplex PCR; TCRdb's copy has only in-frame clones and lacks some. The table has hundreds of thousands of clones, 80% to 90% seen once. The sample comprised PBMCs or T cells enriched from blood (not recorded which). These receptors came from a man between 18 and 35 years old who had recovered from COVID-19.

The genes are TRBV4-1 and TRBJ2-4, with D possibly matching TRBD1 (6 bases). The CDR3 runs to 20 residues. V dropped 3 bases and J dropped 0 bases, with 24 bases sitting between them. Germline-derived CDR1 and CDR2 are MGHRA and YSYEKL. The CDR3 DNA follows: TGCGCCAGCAGCCACACCACAATCCGGGACACACGACCAGCCAAAAACATTCAGTACTTC. It specifies CASSHTTIRDTRPAKNIQYF.

The chain recombines TRBV11-3 with TRBJ2-3, with TRBD1 matching over 7 bases. The germline CDR1 and CDR2 sequences are SGHNT and YENEEA. Unmatched junction bases numbered 8, after V lost 1 base and J lost 1 base. The CDR3 runs 17 residues. CDR3 nucleotide sequence: TGTGCCAGCAGCTTAGGGGGGACAGTTGAGGGCACAGATACGCAGTATTTT. It yields the protein CASSLGGTVEGTDTQYF. Drawing the rest from reference TRBV11-3 and TRBJ2-3, the complete variable domain is EAGVVQSPRYKIIEKKQPVAFWCNPISGHNTLYWYLQNLGQGPELLIRYENEEAVDDSQLPKDRFSAERLKGVDSTLKIQPAELGDSAVYLCASSLGGTVEGTDTQYFGPGTRLTVL.

The chain carries TRBV18 and TRBJ2-1; 7 bases fit TRBD1. Germline V lookup: CDR1 KGHSH, CDR2 LQKENI. The J segment lost 5 bases and the V segment lost 6 bases, leaving 10 bases of the junction unmatched. The CDR3 consists of 15 residues. CDR3 sequence: CASSPRQGGDNEQFF. CDR3 coding DNA: TGTGCCAGCTCCCCGAGACAGGGTGGGGACAATGAGCAGTTCTTC.

This sequence joins TRBV9 and TRBJ2-3; 9 bases align to TRBD2. J lost 1 base, V lost 0 bases, and 6 bases had no gene match. The germline CDR1 and CDR2 sequences are SGDLS and YYNGEE. CDR3 size: 17 residues. This chain's CDR3 is CASSVDVSGSGTDTQYF. The CDR3 nucleotides read TGTGCCAGCAGCGTAGATGTTAGCGGGAGTGGCACAGATACGCAGTATTTT.

The genes are TRBV28 and TRBJ1-5; maybe TRBD1 (6 bases). CDR1 is MDHEN, CDR2 SYDVKM, per germline. This CDR3 spans 18 amino acids. V lost 3 bases to trimming and J lost 3 bases, with 21 bases between them. CDR3 nucleotides: TGTGCCAGCAGTTTTAGTCTCCTAGGGGGGGCTTCCAATCAGCCCCAGCATTTT. Its translation is CASSFSLLGGASNQPQHF.

V is TRBV18 and J is TRBJ2-1, with 11 nucleotides matching TRBD1. This CDR3 has 15 residues. Germline CDR1 reads KGHSH; CDR2 reads LQKENI. V was pared by 6 bases and J by 7 bases, with 8 bases of the junction left unmatched. DNA for the CDR3: TGTGCCAGCTCGCTCGGACAGGGGGCTGGAAATGAGCAGTTCTTC. Protein sequence: CASSLGQGAGNEQFF.

This chain links TRBV18 with TRBJ2-7, with a possible D match to TRBD2 (7 bases). The CDR3 contains 13 residues. V lost 8 bases, J lost 4 bases, and 15 bases lay in between. Germline CDR1 and CDR2: KGHSH and LQKENI. Here the CDR3 reads CASAGGTTYEQYF. The CDR3, as DNA: TGTGCCAGCGCCGGGGGGACAACGTACGAGCAGTACTTC.

The chain uses TRBV14 and TRBJ1-1; D remains ambiguous. The CDR3 length is 14 residues. V was cut by 1 base and J by 0 bases, with 6 bases left in between. Per the germline V gene, CDR1 is SGHDN and CDR2 is FVKESK. This CDR3 reads CASSQVSVNTEAFF. The CDR3 DNA follows: TGTGCCAGCAGCCAAGTTAGTGTGAACACTGAAGCTTTCTTT. Complete variable domain (other parts from reference TRBV14 and TRBJ1-1): EAGVTQFPSHSVIEKGQTVTLRCDPISGHDNLYWYRRVMGKEIKFLLHFVKESKQDESGMPNNRFLAERTGGTYSTLKVQPAELEDSGVYFCASSQVSVNTEAFFGQGTRLTVV.

The chain has TRBV15 and TRBJ2-3, with a possible D match to TRBD2 (7 bases). The V gene's germline CDR1 is LNHNV and CDR2 YYDKDF (reference sequence). The CDR3 is 17 amino acids. Deletions cut 2 bases from V and 4 bases from J, with 19 bases between. The CDR3 DNA reads TGTGCCACCAGCAGATTTGCCAGGGGTCTAGCGGCAGATACGCAGTATTTT. Protein: CATSRFARGLAADTQYF. Looking up the rest from reference TRBV15 and TRBJ2-3 gives the full variable domain: DAMVIQNPRYQVTQFGKPVTLSCSQTLNHNVMYWYQQKSSQAPKLLFHYYDKDFNNEADTPDNFQSRRPNTSFCFLDIRSPGLGDTAMYLCATSRFARGLAADTQYFGPGTRLTVL.

V and J are TRBV19 and TRBJ2-1; TRBD1 is a possible D gene (5 bases). V shed 1 base and J shed 9 bases, with 7 bases lying between them. From germline, CDR1 is LNHDA and CDR2 SQIVND (reference sequence). The CDR3 has 12 residues. The CDR3 bases are TGTGCCAGTAGTATAGGTAGGGGTGAGCAGTTCTTC. Encoded protein: CASSIGRGEQFF.

In nucleotides, the CDR3 is TGTGCCACCACAACTTGGGACATACTAAGAGCCGGGGAGCTGTTTTTT. It codes for CATTTWDILRAGELFF. The chain combines TRBV24-1 with TRBJ2-2, with a weak D call TRBD1 (6 bases). The length of the CDR3 is 16 residues. Trimming pared 8 bases from V and 6 bases from J, leaving 21 bases between. Germline V CDR1 and CDR2: KGHDR, SFDVKD.

The chain links TRBV30 to TRBJ1-5, with 7 bases fitting TRBD1. The ends lost 0 bases at V and 6 bases at J; junction bases unmatched: 11. This CDR3 is 16 amino acids long. Germline lookup yields CDR1 GTSNPN and CDR2 SVGIG (reference sequence). The DNA for the CDR3 is TGTGCCTGGAGTGTGGGGGCGACAGGGTGGGCTCAGCCCCAGCATTTT. Residues: CAWSVGATGWAQPQHF.

This rearrangement joins TRBV11-2 to TRBJ1-2; D unclear. Trimming shortened V by 4 bases and J by 6 bases, and 12 bases separated the two germline ends. Germline lookup yields CDR1 SGHAT and CDR2 FQNNGV. The CDR3 is made up of 13 amino acids. For the CDR3, the DNA is TGTGCCAGCAGCTCCCACACAACGAATGGCTACACCTTC. It codes for CASSSHTTNGYTF.

This clone was seen a single time. The gene calls are TRBV4-1 and TRBJ2-7; TRBD2 aligns across 12 bases. V lost 2 bases and J lost 0; bases outside the gene matches: 8. Germline values: CDR1 MGHRA, CDR2 YSYEKL. The length of the CDR3 is 18 residues. DNA of the CDR3: TGCGCCAGCAGCCAACAGACTAGCGGGGGCCCGAGCTCCTACGAGCAGTACTTC. This sequence encodes CASSQQTSGGPSSYEQYF.

This clone was picked up one time. The rearrangement uses TRBV10-1 and TRBJ1-3; 7 bases align to TRBD1. Unmatched junction bases numbered 5, after V lost 6 bases and J lost 6 bases. CDR1 and CDR2 (germline): WNHNN, SYGVQD (reference sequence). The CDR3 extends over 13 amino acids. CDR3: CASSPDRSNTIYF. DNA of the CDR3: TGCGCCAGCAGCCCGGACAGGTCAAACACCATATATTTT.

This chain links TRBV7-3 with TRBJ1-4, with 7 nucleotides matching TRBD1. CDR1 SGHTA and CDR2 FQGTGA come from the germline V gene. V was clipped by 0 bases and J by 15 bases; unmatched bases: 7. The CDR3 spans 13 residues. CDR3 bases: TGTGCCAGCAGCTTAACGGTGGGACAGCCATTGTTTTTT. Translating gives CASSLTVGQPLFF.

The chain couples TRBV2 to TRBJ2-2, with a weak D call TRBD1 (6 bases). Germline loops: CDR1 SNHLY, CDR2 FYNNEI. Trimming stripped 8 bases from V and 3 bases from J, with 13 bases between. CDR3 length equals 14 residues. The CDR3 DNA follows: TGTGCCAGCCGGGACACCCCCCACACCGGGGAGCTGTTTTTT. It yields the protein CASRDTPHTGELFF.

The chain uses TRBV10-3 and TRBJ1-3; 9 bases are a match to TRBD1. The CDR3 extends over 16 amino acids. The ends lost 4 bases at V and 3 bases at J; junction bases unmatched: 7. Germline CDR1 ENHRY, CDR2 SYGVKD. The CDR3 coding sequence is TGTGCCATCAGTGCAGAGGGGACAGGGTTTGGAAACACCATATATTTT. Translating gives CAISAEGTGFGNTIYF.

The chain carries TRBV6-5 and TRBJ2-1; 10 bases agree with TRBD2. This CDR3 has 15 residues. Per the germline V gene, CDR1 is MNHEY and CDR2 is SVGAGI. V was pared by 7 bases and J by 2 bases, with 5 bases of the junction left unmatched. The DNA for the CDR3 is TGTGCCAGCAACCTAGCGGGGGCCGCCTACAATGAGCAGTTCTTC. Translation: CASNLAGAAYNEQFF.

The rearrangement uses TRBV13 and TRBJ2-1; 14 bases are a match to TRBD2. The germline gives CDR1 PRHDT, CDR2 FYEKMQ (reference sequence). The V and J ends lost 4 bases and 8 bases, in that order; junction bases with no gene match: 10. The CDR3 is made up of 17 amino acids. Written as DNA, the CDR3 is TGTGCCAGCAGCTCTTTGGGACTAGCGGGAGTTCGGGATGAGCAGTTCTTC. This codes for CASSSLGLAGVRDEQFF.

This clone was detected only once. V gene TRBV7-8 combines with J gene TRBJ2-3; 10 bases are a match to TRBD2. CDR3 size: 16 residues. Trimming took 3 bases from V and 4 from J; bases not matched to a gene: 7. Germline V gene lookup returns CDR1 SGHVS and CDR2 FQNEAQ. In DNA form, the CDR3 reads TGTGCCAGCAGCTTCCTAAAGCGGGGGGGGTCAGATACGCAGTATTTT. The encoded protein is CASSFLKRGGSDTQYF.

The chain uses TRBV9 and TRBJ1-2; D is perhaps TRBD1 (5 bases). The V end lost 4 bases, the J end lost 5 bases, and 18 bases lay between the germline ends. The CDR3 runs to 15 residues. The germline gives CDR1 SGDLS, CDR2 YYNGEE. CDR3 sequence: CASSPPGGGNYGYTF. The CDR3 region has the DNA TGTGCCAGCAGCCCGCCGGGGGGGGGTAATTATGGCTACACCTTC.

This chain uses TRBV6-5 with TRBJ2-7, with a weak D call TRBD2 (6 bases). CDR1 is MNHEY, CDR2 SVGAGI, per germline. Trimming took 5 bases from V and 2 from J, leaving 16 bases between them. CDR3 size: 15 residues. The CDR3 region is CASSPTGTDTYEQYF. The CDR3 DNA sequence: TGTGCCAGCAGTCCTACCGGGACTGACACCTACGAGCAGTACTTC.

The rearrangement uses TRBV9 and TRBJ2-2; possible D gene TRBD2, 6 bases. The CDR3 extends over 13 amino acids. Trimming shortened V by 2 bases and J by 7 bases, and 9 bases separated the two germline ends. CDR1 and CDR2 from the germline V gene are SGDLS and YYNGEE. The CDR3 loop is CASSVEGLGELFF. The CDR3 DNA sequence: TGTGCCAGCAGCGTGGAGGGGCTCGGGGAGCTGTTTTTT.

J is TRBJ1-2 and V is TRBV18; D ambiguous. V was shortened by 0 bases and J by 2 bases, with 10 bases between the two germline ends. The CDR3 is 15 residues long. CDR1 KGHSH and CDR2 LQKENI come from the germline V gene. For the CDR3, the DNA is TGTGCCAGCTCACCACCGTTAGACGGGAACTATGGCTACACCTTC. Its translation is CASSPPLDGNYGYTF. The whole variable domain, filled in from reference TRBV18 and TRBJ1-2, reads NAGVMQNPRHLVRRRGQEARLRCSPMKGHSHVYWYRQLPEEGLKFMVYLQKENIIDESGMPKERFSAEFPKEGPSILRIQQVVRGDSAAYFCASSPPLDGNYGYTFGSGTRLTVV.

The chain carries TRBV9 and TRBJ2-3, with D possibly matching TRBD1 (5 bases). Germline V CDR1 and CDR2: SGDLS, YYNGEE. V was trimmed by 3 bases and J by 0 bases, leaving 8 bases between them. The CDR3 sequence is 14 residues long. CDR3 in amino acids: CASSARQSTDTQYF. The CDR3 DNA sequence: TGTGCCAGCAGCGCCAGACAGAGCACAGATACGCAGTATTTT.

The chain uses TRBV30 and TRBJ1-5; weak D call: TRBD1 (5 bases). CDR1 and CDR2 from the germline V gene are GTSNPN and SVGIG (reference sequence). V was shortened by 2 bases and J by 2 bases, with 10 bases between the two germline ends. CDR3 size: 14 residues. CDR3: CAWSPPTGNQPQHF. The CDR3 region has the DNA TGTGCCTGGAGTCCCCCGACAGGCAATCAGCCCCAGCATTTT.